This TCR beta chain was identified during a study of CD8 T cells in Susac syndrome. Random hexamers primed reverse transcription of roughly 0.5 to 1 ug RNA. Multiplex PCR with immunoSEQ amplified the TCR beta CDR3 across 54 Vbeta and 13 Jbeta. TCRdb used MiXCR to reprocess the immunoSEQ multiplex PCR reads, holding one entry per CDR3 protein. Among around 130,000 distinct CDR3 sequences listed, 94% were seen once. Germline values: CDR1 MDHEN, CDR2 SYDVKM. CDR3 length equals 10 residues. The V gene lost 8 bases and the J gene lost 7 bases, with 9 bases spanning the gap. Healthy donors, matched for age and sex, constituted the control group. The authors negatively isolated CD8+ and CD4+ T cells and FACS-enriched TEMRA cells.

The sample was CD4+ T cells from PBMCs. The gene calls are TRBV28 and TRBJ2-7; D gene uncertain. This receptor was obtained from a human donor in good health. CDR3 in amino acids: CASSGREQYF. The CDR3 DNA reads as TGTGCCAGCTCTGGTCGGGAGCAGTACTTC.